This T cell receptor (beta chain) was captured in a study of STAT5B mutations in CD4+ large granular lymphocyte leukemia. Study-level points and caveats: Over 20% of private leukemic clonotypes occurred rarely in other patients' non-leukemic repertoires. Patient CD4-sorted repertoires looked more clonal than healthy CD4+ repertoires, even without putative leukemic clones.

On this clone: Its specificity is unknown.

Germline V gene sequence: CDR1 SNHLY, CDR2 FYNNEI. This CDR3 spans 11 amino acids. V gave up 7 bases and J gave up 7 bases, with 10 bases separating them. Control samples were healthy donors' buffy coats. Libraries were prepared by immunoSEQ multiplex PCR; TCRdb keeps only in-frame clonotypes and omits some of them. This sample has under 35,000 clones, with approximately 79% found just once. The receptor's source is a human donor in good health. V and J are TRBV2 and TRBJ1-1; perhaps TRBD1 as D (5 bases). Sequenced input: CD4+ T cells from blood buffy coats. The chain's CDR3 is CASMGGFEAFF. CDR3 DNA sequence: TGTGCCAGCATGGGGGGGTTTGAAGCTTTCTTT. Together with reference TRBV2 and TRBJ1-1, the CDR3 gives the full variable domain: EPEVTQTPSHQVTQMGQEVILRCVPISNHLYFYWYRQILGQKVEFLVSFYNNEISEKSEIFDDQFSVERPDGSNFTLKIRSTKLEDSAMYFCASMGGFEAFFGQGTRLTVV.